This T cell receptor beta chain was sequenced in a study of blood T cells in healthy people across ages. Study-wide findings and caveats: Comparison with aged donors showed that long-lived donors had more naive CD4+ cells and higher diversity.

Through a sample-barcoded 5' primer and a J-beta primer mix, a second PCR was run for about 6 to 11 cycles. Sequencing recovered at least 2.5 million CDR3-containing paired-end reads from each sample. TCRdb redid the calling of the 5' RACE reads with MiXCR, one entry per CDR3 protein. The repertoire holds approximately 670,000 distinct CDR3 sequences, with 40% to 50% as singletons. Trimming pared 5 bases from V and 8 bases from J, leaving 12 bases between. The CDR3 totals 12 residues. Germline assignment: CDR1 SQVTM and CDR2 ANQGSEA. The authors isolated at least 6.5 million PBMCs per sample. A note on this clonotype: Its antigen remains unidentified.

The sequence was obtained from a man older than 75 in good health. What was sequenced was blood. The J gene is TRBJ1-4, the V gene TRBV29-1, with D possibly being TRBD1 (5 bases). As DNA, the CDR3 is TGCAGCGTTACTCAGGGCGGGGAAAAACTGTTTTTT. Protein product: CSVTQGGEKLFF. Full variable domain (outside the CDR3, taken from reference TRBV29-1 and TRBJ1-4): SAVISQKPSRDICQRGTSLTIQCQVDSQVTMMFWYRQQPGQSLTLIATANQGSEATYESGFVIDKFPISRPNLTFSTLTVSNMSPEDSSIYLCSVTQGGEKLFFGSGTQLSVL.